Following are 11 T cell receptor beta chains from one sample sequenced in a study of shared clonotypes between healthy human individuals. Positive CCR7 selection of CD45RO-negative cells yielded the naive CD8 cells, and terminally differentiated effector memory CD45RA+ cells were excluded. TCRdb keeps only in-frame clones here, not all; method: immunoSEQ multiplex PCR. The data hold around 600,000 clones, with approximately 96% observed a single time. Sequences were obtained from naive CD8+ T cells sorted from blood. Receptor source: a woman aged 25 to 39 in good health.

The gene calls are TRBV5-6 and TRBJ1-2; tentative D call: TRBD1 (5 bases). With 5 bases removed from V and 0 bases from J, the gap between germline ends came to 14 bases. Per germline, CDR1 SGHDT and CDR2 YYEEEE. The CDR3 runs 15 residues. The CDR3 sequence is CASRVITGPNYGYTF. In DNA form, the CDR3 reads TGTGCCAGCAGGGTGATTACGGGACCTAACTATGGCTACACCTTC.

The V gene is TRBV7-9, the J gene TRBJ2-1, with TRBD1 matching 9 bases. V lost 4 bases to trimming and J lost 4 bases; unmatched junction nucleotides: 8. The CDR3 consists of 16 residues. Germline V gene lookup returns CDR1 SEHNR and CDR2 FQNEAQ (reference sequence). CDR3 sequence reads: CASSSTGGAGYNEQFF. CDR3 nucleotides: TGTGCCAGCAGCTCTACAGGGGGCGCGGGTTACAATGAGCAGTTCTTC.

The chain uses TRBV10-2 and TRBJ2-7; 7 bases map to TRBD1. Trimming cost V 1 base and J 2 bases; bases outside gene matches: 5. CDR3 length: 15 residues. The germline V gene encodes CDR1 WSHSY and CDR2 SAAADI. In DNA, the CDR3 is TGCGCCAGCAGTGAGTTCAGGGGGACCCCCTACGAGCAGTACTTC. Translating gives CASSEFRGTPYEQYF.

J is TRBJ2-1 and V is TRBV6-4; the D is unclear. This CDR3 is 12 amino acids long. Germline assignment: CDR1 MRHNA and CDR2 SNTAGT. The germline V and J ends were trimmed by 0 bases and 7 bases, with 4 bases remaining between them. The CDR3 protein is CASSDSGNEQFF. The CDR3 DNA sequence: TGTGCCAGCAGTGACTCTGGGAATGAGCAGTTCTTC.

The V and J genes are TRBV6-5 and TRBJ2-2; tentative D call: TRBD1 (6 bases). The CDR3 runs to 15 residues. Trimming removed 2 bases from V and 2 bases from J, with 9 bases in between. Germline CDR1 reads MNHEY; CDR2 reads SVGAGI. CDR3 in amino acids: CASSYGTPNTGELFF. The CDR3 DNA is TGTGCCAGCAGTTACGGGACACCCAACACCGGGGAGCTGTTTTTT.

The V call is TRBV19, the J call TRBJ2-3; tentative D call: TRBD2 (6 bases). This CDR3 is 18 amino acids long. Trimming pared 5 bases from V and 3 bases from J, leaving 24 bases between. The germline gives CDR1 LNHDA, CDR2 SQIVND (reference sequence). The CDR3 reads CASSPTGWGGGVTDTQYF. The CDR3 DNA reads TGTGCCAGTAGTCCCACGGGGTGGGGAGGTGGTGTTACAGATACGCAGTATTTT.

This clone was observed a handful of times. V usage is TRBV20-1 and J usage is TRBJ1-2; D uncertain. Germline assignment: CDR1 DFQATT and CDR2 SNEGSKA (reference sequence). The V gene lost 3 bases and the J gene lost 9 bases, with 11 bases spanning the gap. This CDR3 comprises 11 residues. The CDR3 DNA is TGCAGTGCTAGTGACCCACCCCGCTACACCTTC. Translating gives CSASDPPRYTF.

This chain uses TRBV9 with TRBJ1-1; 11 bases align to TRBD1. CDR3 length: 15 residues. Germline V gene lookup returns CDR1 SGDLS and CDR2 YYNGEE. The trim removed 0 bases at V and 4 bases at J, leaving 2 bases unmatched. The CDR3 protein is CASSVGGTGGTEAFF. The CDR3 DNA sequence: TGTGCCAGCAGCGTAGGCGGGACAGGGGGCACTGAAGCTTTCTTT.

This chain joins TRBV27 and TRBJ2-5; 10 bases match TRBD1. The germline CDR1 and CDR2 sequences are MNHEY and SMNVEV (reference sequence). This CDR3 has 13 residues. The V and J ends lost 8 bases and 4 bases, in that order; junction bases with no gene match: 4. The CDR3 sequence is CASWTGGGETQYF. Written as DNA, the CDR3 is TGTGCCAGCTGGACAGGGGGAGGAGAGACCCAGTACTTC.

V is TRBV9 and J is TRBJ2-1; perhaps D is TRBD1 or TRBD2 (5 bases each). V dropped 5 bases and J dropped 5 bases, with 11 bases sitting between them. The germline V gene encodes CDR1 SGDLS and CDR2 YYNGEE. The CDR3 is 13 residues long. CDR3 in amino acids: CASRSGTDNEQFF. For the CDR3, the DNA is TGTGCCAGCAGATCCGGGACCGACAATGAGCAGTTCTTC.

The chain couples TRBV5-6 to TRBJ1-2; D possibly corresponds to TRBD1 (5 bases). This CDR3 is built from 11 residues. Trimming took off 4 bases at V and 12 bases at J, with 13 bases between the two ends. The V gene's germline CDR1 is SGHDT and CDR2 YYEEEE. This CDR3 reads CASSSTGTDTF. The CDR3 coding sequence is TGTGCCAGCAGCAGCACCGGGACTGACACCTTC.